Below, 32 T cell receptor beta chains from the same sample are listed, as sequenced in a study of beta chain features in type 1 diabetes. TCRB transcripts that were expressed got sequenced, as all of the isolated RNA had been reverse transcribed. Some clones are missing from TCRdb's copy, which holds only in-frame ones; the method was immunoSEQ multiplex PCR. The top ten hold over 5.5% of the sample, which has about 320,000 clones, approximately 15% seen once. The sequencing sample was made of central memory CD4+ T cells from blood. These receptors originate from a man aged 25 to 40 in good health.

The chain uses TRBV6-5 and TRBJ1-1, with TRBD1 as a possible D gene (6 bases). Per the germline V gene, CDR1 is MNHEY and CDR2 is SVGAGI. The length of the CDR3 is 14 residues. Trimming removed 8 bases at V and 0 bases at J, with 13 bases between. This CDR3 reads CASQGSNMNTEAFF. For the CDR3, the DNA is TGTGCCAGCCAGGGGTCTAACATGAACACTGAAGCTTTCTTT.

This clone occurred a few times. The rearrangement joins TRBV2 to TRBJ2-5; either TRBD1 or TRBD2 may supply D (7 bases each). V gave up 3 bases and J gave up 5 bases, with 13 bases separating them. There are 14 residues in the CDR3. CDR1 SNHLY and CDR2 FYNNEI come from the germline V gene. CDR3 protein: CASSEGGGRETQYF. For the CDR3, the DNA is TGTGCCAGCAGTGAGGGAGGGGGCAGGGAGACCCAGTACTTC. The variable domain in full, completed from reference TRBV2 and TRBJ2-5, reads EPEVTQTPSHQVTQMGQEVILRCVPISNHLYFYWYRQILGQKVEFLVSFYNNEISEKSEIFDDQFSVERPDGSNFTLKIRSTKLEDSAMYFCASSEGGGRETQYFGPGTRLLVL.

This sequence joins TRBV13 and TRBJ1-4; tentative D call: TRBD1 (6 bases). Germline V gene lookup returns CDR1 PRHDT and CDR2 FYEKMQ (reference sequence). The CDR3 is 14 amino acids. Deletions cut 11 bases from V and 8 bases from J, with 21 bases between. The CDR3 loop reads CAAKVGGLREKLFF. The CDR3 DNA reads as TGTGCCGCCAAGGTCGGGGGCTTAAGAGAAAAACTGTTTTTT.

This sequence joins TRBV7-8 and TRBJ2-3; 7 nucleotides align to TRBD1. This CDR3 spans 14 amino acids. V shed 6 bases, J shed 2 bases, and the junction held 5 bases outside the gene matches. CDR1 and CDR2 from the germline V gene are SGHVS and FQNEAQ. The CDR3 protein is CASRSDRPTDTQYF. DNA for the CDR3: TGTGCCAGCAGATCGGACAGGCCCACAGATACGCAGTATTTT.

The rearrangement joins TRBV13 to TRBJ1-2; 9 bases match TRBD1. The CDR3 length is 13 residues. Germline V CDR1 and CDR2: PRHDT, FYEKMQ (reference sequence). V was pared by 6 bases and J by 6 bases, with 5 bases of the junction left unmatched. The CDR3 loop is CASSGDREDGYTF. The CDR3 nucleotides are TGTGCCAGCAGTGGGGACAGGGAGGATGGCTACACCTTC.

In this sample, this clone turned up many times. One junction end does not reproduce the germline sequence, and a read error may be involved. The chain carries TRBV30 and TRBJ2-3, with TRBD1 matching over 8 bases. This CDR3 comprises 13 residues. The V gene's germline CDR1 is GTSNPN and CDR2 SVGIG (reference sequence). The CDR3 nucleotides are TGTGCCCGGAGGACAGGGAGGTCAGATACGCAGTATTTT. Protein sequence: CARRTGRSDTQYF.

This clone showed up just a few times. This chain links TRBV27 with TRBJ2-7, with 7 nucleotides matching TRBD2. The CDR3 covers 17 residues. CDR1 is MNHEY, CDR2 SMNVEV, per germline (reference sequence). Trimming cost V 6 bases and J 2 bases; bases outside gene matches: 16. In DNA, the CDR3 is TGTGCCAGCAGCCCAAGGTGGGCGGGAGCGAGGGCCTACGAGCAGTACGTC. Amino acid sequence: CASSPRWAGARAYEQYV.

This clone appeared a few times. The chain has TRBV10-3 and TRBJ2-7; D is ambiguous. In germline, CDR1 is ENHRY, CDR2 SYGVKD. This CDR3 is built from 12 residues. V lost 7 bases, J lost 0 bases, and 7 bases lay in between. The DNA of the CDR3 is TGTGCCATCAAGGGCCTCTCCTACGAGCAGTACTTC. Translation gives CAIKGLSYEQYF.

The table lists this clone with a few counts. The V call is TRBV6-1, the J call TRBJ1-5, with 8 bases aligning to TRBD1. There are 15 residues in the CDR3. The V and J ends lost 10 bases and 2 bases, in that order; junction bases with no gene match: 10. The germline V gene encodes CDR1 MNHNS and CDR2 SASEGT. The DNA for the CDR3 is TGTGCCACGGACAGGGCCGCTATGGGCAATCAGCCCCAGCATTTT. Protein sequence: CATDRAAMGNQPQHF.

J is TRBJ1-2 and V is TRBV10-3; possibly TRBD1 for D (6 bases). In germline, CDR1 is ENHRY, CDR2 SYGVKD. The CDR3 is 13 residues long. V lost 11 bases and J lost 7, with 20 bases in between. This CDR3 reads CAAGAGLTVGYTF. The CDR3 bases are TGTGCCGCAGGGGCAGGGCTGACGGTTGGCTACACCTTC.

The genes are TRBV25-1 and TRBJ2-7; D call uncertain. The V end lost 10 bases, the J end lost 2 bases, and 12 bases lay between the germline ends. Per the germline V gene, CDR1 is MGHDK and CDR2 is SYGVNS. This CDR3 is 12 amino acids long. The CDR3 spells CATNSDAYEQYF. CDR3 nucleotide sequence: TGTGCCACTAACAGTGATGCCTACGAGCAGTACTTC.

This clone was counted a few times. The J gene is TRBJ2-5, the V gene TRBV6-5; the D gene could be TRBD1 or TRBD2 (5 bases each). The end of the DNA is better explained by TRBJ2-7, so the J call may be wrong. The CDR3 covers 15 residues. Germline-derived CDR1 and CDR2 are MNHEY and SVGAGI. The chain's CDR3 is CASSRVGTGDYEQYF. The CDR3 region has the DNA TGTGCCAGCAGCAGGGTCGGGACCGGCGACTACGAGCAGTACTTC.

This chain joins TRBV5-1 and TRBJ2-5, with 10 bases aligning to TRBD2. There are 15 residues in the CDR3. Germline V gene sequence: CDR1 SGHRS, CDR2 YFSETQ. V trimming: 0 bases; J trimming: 6 bases; junction bases outside the gene matches: 5. The CDR3 region is CASSLGPSGGKTQYF. CDR3 sequence (DNA): TGCGCCAGCAGCTTGGGTCCTAGCGGGGGAAAGACCCAGTACTTC. Using reference TRBV5-1 and TRBJ2-5 for the parts outside the CDR3, the full variable domain is KAGVTQTPRYLIKTRGQQVTLSCSPISGHRSVSWYQQTPGQGLQFLFEYFSETQRNKGNFPGRFSGRQFSNSRSEMNVSTLELGDSALYLCASSLGPSGGKTQYFGPGTRLLVL.

The V gene is TRBV27, the J gene TRBJ2-1, with 11 bases identical to TRBD2. The germline CDR1 and CDR2 sequences are MNHEY and SMNVEV (reference sequence). This CDR3 is 15 amino acids long. J lost 5 bases, V lost 7 bases, and 7 bases had no gene match. The CDR3 DNA follows: TGTGCCAGCAAAGCCAGACTAGCGGGAAACAATGAGCAGTTCTTC. Protein sequence: CASKARLAGNNEQFF.

The rearrangement joins TRBV18 to TRBJ1-4; D possibly corresponds to TRBD1 (5 bases). Germline V gene sequence: CDR1 KGHSH, CDR2 LQKENI. The ends were cut back, 2 bases at V and 8 bases at J, with 9 bases in the middle. The CDR3 spans 13 residues. The CDR3 loop reads CASSPGGSEKLFF. The CDR3 DNA reads as TGTGCCAGCTCACCAGGGGGTAGCGAAAAACTGTTTTTT.

This clone was seen repeatedly, ten times or more. The genes are TRBV2 and TRBJ2-1; TRBD2 is a possible D gene (5 bases). Looked up from germline, CDR1 is SNHLY and CDR2 is FYNNEI. The CDR3 has 15 amino acids. V lost 7 bases and J lost 4, with 17 bases in between. The CDR3 DNA reads as TGTGCCAGCACAGAGGAGGTAGCAGGATACAATGAGCAGTTCTTC. It encodes CASTEEVAGYNEQFF.

This clone was counted between two and nine times. The V and J genes are TRBV29-1 and TRBJ2-2, with D tentatively TRBD2 (5 bases). The CDR3 loop spans 13 amino acids. Trimming cost V 7 bases and J 1 base, with 10 bases left between them. In germline, CDR1 is SQVTM, CDR2 ANQGSEA. The CDR3 loop is CSAGKLNTGELFF. The DNA of the CDR3 is TGCAGCGCCGGGAAACTGAACACCGGGGAGCTGTTTTTT.

At least ten counts were recorded for this clone. This sequence joins TRBV7-2 and TRBJ2-7; D is uncertain. V dropped 2 bases and J dropped 1 base, with 0 bases sitting between them. There are 11 residues in the CDR3. Per germline, CDR1 SGHTA and CDR2 FQGNSA. This CDR3 reads CASSLSYEQYV. The DNA for the CDR3 is TGTGCCAGCAGCTTATCCTACGAGCAGTACGTC.

On this clone itself: The sample contains more than one DNA sequence encoding this CDR3. The genes are TRBV5-1 and TRBJ1-1; TRBD1 might be the D (5 bases). With 4 bases removed from V and 8 bases from J, the gap between germline ends came to 15 bases. Germline V lookup: CDR1 SGHRS, CDR2 YFSETQ. The CDR3 is 13 residues long. In nucleotides, the CDR3 is TGCGCCAGCAGCCCGGTCACAGGCACCGAAGCTTTCTTT. Its protein is CASSPVTGTEAFF.

This clone was seen ten or more times. CDR3 coding DNA: TGTGCCAGCAGTGAAGTTTTAGGGACAGGGACGACCCAGTACTTC. Its protein is CASSEVLGTGTTQYF. The V and J genes are TRBV6-1 and TRBJ2-5, with TRBD1 matching 9 bases. Germline CDR1 is MNHNS and CDR2 is SASEGT. The V segment lost 1 base and the J segment 7 bases; nucleotides outside the gene matches: 7. The CDR3 runs to 15 residues.

In this sample, this clone turned up a few times. This chain connects TRBV29-1 to TRBJ2-2; D is uncertain. The CDR3 extends over 13 amino acids. The germline CDR1 and CDR2 sequences are SQVTM and ANQGSEA. The ends were cut back, 4 bases at V and 3 bases at J, with 9 bases in the middle. The CDR3 loop reads CSVGQSDTGELFF. As DNA, the CDR3 is TGCAGCGTTGGCCAGTCTGACACCGGGGAGCTGTTTTTT.

CDR3: CASSPGLTETQYF. In DNA form, the CDR3 reads TGTGCCAGCAGCCCCGGACTAACGGAGACCCAGTACTTC. This chain joins TRBV11-1 and TRBJ2-5; possible D gene TRBD2, 6 bases. The CDR3 is 13 residues long. V gave up 5 bases and J gave up 5 bases, with 12 bases separating them. CDR1 SGHAT and CDR2 FQDESV come from the germline V gene (reference sequence).

This clone was counted a few times. The V gene is TRBV27, the J gene TRBJ2-3, with D maybe TRBD2 (6 bases). Trimming stripped 5 bases from V and 4 bases from J, with 16 bases between. Germline V gene lookup returns CDR1 MNHEY and CDR2 SMNVEV (reference sequence). The CDR3 spans 15 residues. CDR3 DNA: TGTGCCAGCAGTCCTCGCCGACTAGATCCAGATACGCAGTATTTT. This sequence encodes CASSPRRLDPDTQYF.

V usage is TRBV11-3 and J usage is TRBJ1-2, with 10 bases identical to TRBD1. With V trimmed by 5 bases and J by 5 bases, 14 bases remained unmatched. The CDR3 extends over 17 amino acids. CDR1 and CDR2 from the germline V gene are SGHNT and YENEEA. CDR3 in amino acids: CASSLGGTGDIAYGYTF. As DNA, the CDR3 is TGTGCCAGCAGCCTTGGGGGGACAGGGGATATCGCATATGGCTACACCTTC. Filled out from reference TRBV11-3 and TRBJ1-2, the complete variable domain reads EAGVVQSPRYKIIEKKQPVAFWCNPISGHNTLYWYLQNLGQGPELLIRYENEEAVDDSQLPKDRFSAERLKGVDSTLKIQPAELGDSAVYLCASSLGGTGDIAYGYTFGSGTRLTVV.

This clone was seen many times. CDR3 loop: CASSLDRAGQYNEQFF. DNA for the CDR3: TGTGCCAGCAGCTTAGACAGGGCAGGGCAGTACAATGAGCAGTTCTTC. The chain employs TRBV7-6 and TRBJ2-1; possible D gene TRBD1, 6 bases. This CDR3 has 16 amino acids. Germline V gene data show CDR1 as SGHVS and CDR2 as FNYEAQ. Trimming removed 1 base at V and 4 bases at J, with 14 bases between.

Concerning this clone itself: The sample contains more than one DNA sequence encoding this CDR3. V and J are TRBV7-9 and TRBJ2-7; perhaps D is TRBD1 or TRBD2 (5 bases each). The germline V gene has CDR1 SEHNR and CDR2 FQNEAQ (reference sequence). Trimming left V 0 bases short and J 2 bases short, with 8 bases between. The CDR3 consists of 14 residues. The CDR3 region is CASSLAGVTYEQYF. As DNA, the CDR3 is TGTGCCAGCAGCTTAGCGGGGGTAACCTACGAGCAGTACTTC.

Turning to this clone: Different DNA sequences within this sample yield the same CDR3. The chain joins TRBV27 to TRBJ2-1, with 12 nucleotides matching TRBD1. The germline CDR1 and CDR2 sequences are MNHEY and SMNVEV (reference sequence). V lost 0 bases, J lost 9 bases, and 3 bases stayed unmatched. The CDR3 consists of 15 residues. The CDR3 is CASSLSGQGAGEQFF. CDR3 nucleotides: TGTGCCAGCAGTTTATCGGGACAGGGGGCTGGTGAGCAGTTCTTC.

This rearrangement joins TRBV11-3 to TRBJ2-2; D gene unclear. Trimming took 4 bases from V and 4 from J, leaving 10 bases between them. Looked up from germline, CDR1 is SGHNT and CDR2 is YENEEA. This CDR3 spans 14 amino acids. For the CDR3, the DNA is TGTGCCAGCAGCTCTCAACAGACCACCGGGGAGCTGTTTTTT. Translating gives CASSSQQTTGELFF. Looking up the rest from reference TRBV11-3 and TRBJ2-2 gives the full variable domain: EAGVVQSPRYKIIEKKQPVAFWCNPISGHNTLYWYLQNLGQGPELLIRYENEEAVDDSQLPKDRFSAERLKGVDSTLKIQPAELGDSAVYLCASSSQQTTGELFFGEGSRLTVL.

This clone was seen a handful of times. The chain recombines TRBV30 with TRBJ1-1; 9 positions agree with TRBD1. This CDR3 has 12 amino acids. The V gene's germline CDR1 is GTSNPN and CDR2 SVGIG (reference sequence). The J segment lost 10 bases and the V segment lost 3 bases, leaving 6 bases of the junction unmatched. For the CDR3, the DNA is TGTGCCTGGAGGGGGACAGGGTCGGTAGCTTTCTTT. Its translation: CAWRGTGSVAFF.

This clone has just a few counts. This chain links TRBV5-8 with TRBJ1-2; 7 positions agree with TRBD1. V dropped 0 bases and J dropped 3; count of bases not matched to a gene: 5. The CDR3 has 15 residues. Looked up from germline, CDR1 is SGHTS and CDR2 is YDEGEE. The CDR3 spells CASSLGGGSYYGYTF. The CDR3, as DNA: TGTGCCAGCAGCTTGGGAGGGGGCTCTTACTATGGCTACACCTTC.

J is TRBJ2-3 and V is TRBV25-1, with a tentative D call TRBD1 (5 bases). The V and J ends lost 0 bases and 1 base respectively, with 8 bases between them. Germline V lookup: CDR1 MGHDK, CDR2 SYGVNS. The CDR3 consists of 15 residues. The CDR3, as DNA: TGTGCCAGCAGTGAATATAGCAGGGGCACAGATACGCAGTATTTT. Its protein is CASSEYSRGTDTQYF.

This clone appeared many times. The genes are TRBV19 and TRBJ2-3, with 15 positions matching TRBD2. V dropped 6 bases and J dropped 3; count of bases not matched to a gene: 1. Germline V gene sequence: CDR1 LNHDA, CDR2 SQIVND (reference sequence). This CDR3 has 15 amino acids. CDR3 sequence reads: CASRGLAGGTDTQYF. The CDR3 DNA is TGTGCCAGTAGGGGACTAGCGGGAGGAACAGATACGCAGTATTTT.